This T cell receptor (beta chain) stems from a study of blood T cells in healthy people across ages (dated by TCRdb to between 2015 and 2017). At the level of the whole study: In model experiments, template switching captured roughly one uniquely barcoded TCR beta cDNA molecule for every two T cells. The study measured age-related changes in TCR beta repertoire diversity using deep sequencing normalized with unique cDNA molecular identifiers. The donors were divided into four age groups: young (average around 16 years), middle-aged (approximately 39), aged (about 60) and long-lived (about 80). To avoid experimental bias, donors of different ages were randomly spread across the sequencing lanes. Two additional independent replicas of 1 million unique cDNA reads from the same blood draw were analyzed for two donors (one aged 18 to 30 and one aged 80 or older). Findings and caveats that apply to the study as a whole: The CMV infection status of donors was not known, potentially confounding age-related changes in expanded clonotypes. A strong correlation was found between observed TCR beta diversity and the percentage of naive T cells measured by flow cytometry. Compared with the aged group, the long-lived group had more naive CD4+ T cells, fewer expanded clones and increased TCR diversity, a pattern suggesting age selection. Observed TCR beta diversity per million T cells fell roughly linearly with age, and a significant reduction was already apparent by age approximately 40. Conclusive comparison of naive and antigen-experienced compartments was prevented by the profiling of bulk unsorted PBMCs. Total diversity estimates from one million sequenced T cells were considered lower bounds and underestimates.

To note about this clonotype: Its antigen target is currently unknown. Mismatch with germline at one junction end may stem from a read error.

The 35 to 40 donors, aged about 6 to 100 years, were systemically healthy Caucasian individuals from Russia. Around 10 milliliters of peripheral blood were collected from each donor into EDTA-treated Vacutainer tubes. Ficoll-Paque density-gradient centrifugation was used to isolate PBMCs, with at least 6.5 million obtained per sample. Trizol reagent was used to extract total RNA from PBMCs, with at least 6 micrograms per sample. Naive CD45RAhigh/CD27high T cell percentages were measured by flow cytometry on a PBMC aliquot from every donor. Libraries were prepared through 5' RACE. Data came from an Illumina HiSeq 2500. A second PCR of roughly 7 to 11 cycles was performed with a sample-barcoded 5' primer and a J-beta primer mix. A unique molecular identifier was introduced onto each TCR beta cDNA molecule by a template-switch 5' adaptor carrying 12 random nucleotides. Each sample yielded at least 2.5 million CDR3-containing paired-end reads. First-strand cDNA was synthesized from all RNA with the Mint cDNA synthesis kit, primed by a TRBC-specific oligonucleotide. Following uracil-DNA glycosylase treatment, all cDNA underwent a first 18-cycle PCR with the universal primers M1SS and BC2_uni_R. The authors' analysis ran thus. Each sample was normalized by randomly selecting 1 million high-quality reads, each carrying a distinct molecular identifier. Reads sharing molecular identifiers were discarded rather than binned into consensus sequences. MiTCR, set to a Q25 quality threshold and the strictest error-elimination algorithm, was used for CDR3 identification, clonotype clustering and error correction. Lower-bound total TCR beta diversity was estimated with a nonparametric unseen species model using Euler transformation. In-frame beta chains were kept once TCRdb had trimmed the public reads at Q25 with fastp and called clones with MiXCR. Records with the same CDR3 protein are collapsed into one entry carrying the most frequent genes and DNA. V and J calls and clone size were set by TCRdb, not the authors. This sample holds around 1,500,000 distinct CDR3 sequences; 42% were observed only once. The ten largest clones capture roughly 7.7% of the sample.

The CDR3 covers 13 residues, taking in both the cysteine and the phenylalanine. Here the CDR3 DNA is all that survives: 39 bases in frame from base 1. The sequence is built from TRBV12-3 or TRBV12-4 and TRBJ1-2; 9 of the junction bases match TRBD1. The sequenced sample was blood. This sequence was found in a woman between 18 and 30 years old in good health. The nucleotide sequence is TGTGCCTGCAGGCGGACAGGGGTGGTAGGGGACACCTTC. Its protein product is CACRRTGVVGDTF.